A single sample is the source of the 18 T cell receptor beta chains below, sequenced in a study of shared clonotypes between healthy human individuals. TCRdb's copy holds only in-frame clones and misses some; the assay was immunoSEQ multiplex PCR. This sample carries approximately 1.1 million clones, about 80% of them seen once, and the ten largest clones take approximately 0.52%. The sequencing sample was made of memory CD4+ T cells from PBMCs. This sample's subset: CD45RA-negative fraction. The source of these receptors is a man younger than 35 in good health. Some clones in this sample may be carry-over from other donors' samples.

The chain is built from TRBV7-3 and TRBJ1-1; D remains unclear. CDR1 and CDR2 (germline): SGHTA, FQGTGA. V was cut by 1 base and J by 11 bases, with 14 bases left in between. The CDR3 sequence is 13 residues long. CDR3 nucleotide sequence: TGTGCCAGCAGCTTAATCCCCGCGGCTGTGGCTTTCTTT. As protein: CASSLIPAAVAFF.

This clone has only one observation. CDR3 region: CASSAMGQWSSYEQYF. The DNA of the CDR3 is TGCGCCAGCAGCGCTATGGGACAGTGGAGCTCCTACGAGCAGTACTTC. The chain combines TRBV5-1 with TRBJ2-7, with 7 nucleotides matching TRBD1. Germline trimming cut 4 bases from V and 0 bases from J; bases unmatched to any gene: 10. Germline V gene sequence: CDR1 SGHRS, CDR2 YFSETQ. This CDR3 is built from 16 residues.

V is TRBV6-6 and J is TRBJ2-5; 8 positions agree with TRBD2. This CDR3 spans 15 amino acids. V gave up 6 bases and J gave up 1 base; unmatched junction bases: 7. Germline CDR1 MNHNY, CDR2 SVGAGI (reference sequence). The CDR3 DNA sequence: TGTGCCAGCAGATTCAGGACTAGCCTCCAAGAGACCCAGTACTTC. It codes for CASRFRTSLQETQYF.

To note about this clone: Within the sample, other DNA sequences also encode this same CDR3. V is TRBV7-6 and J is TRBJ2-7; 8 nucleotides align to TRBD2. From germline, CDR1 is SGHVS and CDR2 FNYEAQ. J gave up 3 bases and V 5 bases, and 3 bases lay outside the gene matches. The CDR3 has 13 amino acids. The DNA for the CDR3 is TGTGCCAGCAGCCCCACTAGCGGCTACGAGCAGTACTTC. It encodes CASSPTSGYEQYF.

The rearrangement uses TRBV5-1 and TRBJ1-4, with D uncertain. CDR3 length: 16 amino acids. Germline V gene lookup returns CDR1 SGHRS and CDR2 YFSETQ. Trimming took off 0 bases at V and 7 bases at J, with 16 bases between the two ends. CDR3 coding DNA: TGCGCCAGCAGCTTGGATCCCCTCACGGTGGGTGAAAAACTGTTTTTT. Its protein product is CASSLDPLTVGEKLFF.

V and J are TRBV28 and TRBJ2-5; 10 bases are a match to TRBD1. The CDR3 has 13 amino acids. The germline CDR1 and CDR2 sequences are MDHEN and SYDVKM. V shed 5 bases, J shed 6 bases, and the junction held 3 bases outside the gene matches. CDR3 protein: CASSLGQGKTQYF. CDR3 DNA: TGTGCCAGCAGTCTGGGACAGGGGAAGACCCAGTACTTC.

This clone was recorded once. DNA for the CDR3: TGCGCCAGCAGTCCGGCGCCCACTAGCGGGAGTGACGAGCAGTACTTC. The encoded protein is CASSPAPTSGSDEQYF. The V gene is TRBV5-1, the J gene TRBJ2-7; 11 positions match TRBD2. The V gene end was trimmed by 5 bases and the J gene end by 5 bases; junction bases not matched to a gene: 12. Germline V lookup: CDR1 SGHRS, CDR2 YFSETQ. The CDR3 spans 16 residues.

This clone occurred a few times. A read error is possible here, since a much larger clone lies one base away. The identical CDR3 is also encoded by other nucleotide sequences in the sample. The CDR3: CASSGYQETQYF. In nucleotides, the CDR3 is TGTGCCAGCAGTGGGTACCAAGAGACCCAGTACTTC. The chain has TRBV28 and TRBJ2-5, with D hard to call. There are 12 residues in the CDR3. Looked up from germline, CDR1 is MDHEN and CDR2 is SYDVKM. Between the trimmed V and J ends, which lost 5 bases and 0 bases, there was a span of 4 bases.

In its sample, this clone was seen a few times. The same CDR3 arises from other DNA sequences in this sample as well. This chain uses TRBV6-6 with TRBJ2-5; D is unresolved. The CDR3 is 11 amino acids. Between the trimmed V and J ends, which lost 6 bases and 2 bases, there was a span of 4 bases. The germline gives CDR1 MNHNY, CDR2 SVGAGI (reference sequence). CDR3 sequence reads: CASSPQETQYF. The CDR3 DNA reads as TGTGCCAGCAGCCCACAAGAGACCCAGTACTTC.

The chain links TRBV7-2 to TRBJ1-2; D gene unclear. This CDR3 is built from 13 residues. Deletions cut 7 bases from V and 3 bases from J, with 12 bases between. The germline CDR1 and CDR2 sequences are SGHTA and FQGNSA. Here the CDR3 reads CASTLDTHYGYTF. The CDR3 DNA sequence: TGTGCCAGCACCCTCGACACTCACTATGGCTACACCTTC.

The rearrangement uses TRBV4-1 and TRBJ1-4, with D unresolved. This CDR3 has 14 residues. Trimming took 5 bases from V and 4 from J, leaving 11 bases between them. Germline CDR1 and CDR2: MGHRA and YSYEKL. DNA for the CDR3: TGCGCCAGCAGCTCCCCCACTCGTAATGAAAAACTGTTTTTT. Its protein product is CASSSPTRNEKLFF.

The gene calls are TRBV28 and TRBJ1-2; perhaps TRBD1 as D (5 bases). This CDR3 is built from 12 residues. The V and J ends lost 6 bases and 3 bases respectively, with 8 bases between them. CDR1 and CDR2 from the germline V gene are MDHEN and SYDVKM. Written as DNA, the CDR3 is TGTGCCAGCAGCGGCAGGGACTATGGCTACACCTTC. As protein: CASSGRDYGYTF.

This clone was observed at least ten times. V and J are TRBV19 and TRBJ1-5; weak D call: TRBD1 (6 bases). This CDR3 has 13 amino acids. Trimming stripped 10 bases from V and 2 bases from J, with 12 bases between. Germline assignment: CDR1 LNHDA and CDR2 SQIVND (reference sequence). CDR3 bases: TGTGCCACTAGACAGGTTGGCAATCAGCCCCAGCATTTT. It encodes CATRQVGNQPQHF.

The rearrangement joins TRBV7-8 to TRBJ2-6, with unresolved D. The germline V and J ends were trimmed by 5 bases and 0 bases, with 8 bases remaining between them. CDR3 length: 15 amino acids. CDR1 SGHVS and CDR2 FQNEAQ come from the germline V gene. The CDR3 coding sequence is TGTGCCAGCAGCCCCCGTCTCTCTGGGGCCAACGTCCTGACTTTC. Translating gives CASSPRLSGANVLTF.

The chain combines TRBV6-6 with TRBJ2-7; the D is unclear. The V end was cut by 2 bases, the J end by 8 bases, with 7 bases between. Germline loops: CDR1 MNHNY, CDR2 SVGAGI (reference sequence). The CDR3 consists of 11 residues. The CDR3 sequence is CASSYTDQQYF. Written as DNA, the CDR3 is TGTGCCAGCAGTTACACCGACCAGCAGTACTTC.

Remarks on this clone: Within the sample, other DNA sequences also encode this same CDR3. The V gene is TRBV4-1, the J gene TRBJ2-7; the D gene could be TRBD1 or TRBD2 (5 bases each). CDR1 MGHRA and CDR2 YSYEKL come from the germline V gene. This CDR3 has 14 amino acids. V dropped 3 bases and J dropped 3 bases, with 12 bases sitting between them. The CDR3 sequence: CASSQPGTGYEQYF. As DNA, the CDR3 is TGCGCCAGCAGCCAGCCCGGGACCGGCTACGAGCAGTACTTC.

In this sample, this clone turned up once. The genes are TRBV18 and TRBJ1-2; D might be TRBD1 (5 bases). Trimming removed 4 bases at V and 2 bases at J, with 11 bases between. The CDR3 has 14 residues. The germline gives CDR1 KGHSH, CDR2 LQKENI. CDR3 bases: TGTGCCAGCTCACGGGACCACGACAACTATGGCTACACCTTC. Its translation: CASSRDHDNYGYTF.

The CDR3 is CASSVGSGADDYEQYF. The CDR3 DNA reads TGTGCCAGCAGCGTAGGGAGCGGAGCGGACGACTACGAGCAGTACTTC. V and J are TRBV9 and TRBJ2-7; TRBD2 is a possible D gene (5 bases). The CDR3 sequence is 16 residues long. Germline CDR1 reads SGDLS; CDR2 reads YYNGEE. V was clipped by 0 bases and J by 3 bases, with 16 bases between them.